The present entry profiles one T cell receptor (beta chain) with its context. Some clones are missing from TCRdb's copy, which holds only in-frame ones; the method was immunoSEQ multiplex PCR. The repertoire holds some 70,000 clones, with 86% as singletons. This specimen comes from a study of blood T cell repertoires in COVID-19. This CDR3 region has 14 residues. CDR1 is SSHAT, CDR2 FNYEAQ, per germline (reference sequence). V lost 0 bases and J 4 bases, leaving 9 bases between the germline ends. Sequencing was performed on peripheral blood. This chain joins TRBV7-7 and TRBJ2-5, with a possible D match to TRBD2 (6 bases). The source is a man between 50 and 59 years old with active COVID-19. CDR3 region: CASSLAGGIETQYF. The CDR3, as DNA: TGTGCCAGCAGCTTAGCGGGAGGAATAGAGACCCAGTACTTC.